The 19 T cell receptor beta chains below come from one sample, sequenced in a study of shared clonotypes between healthy human individuals. Naivety among CD8 cells was defined by CD45RO negativity and positive CCR7 selection, thereby excluding terminally differentiated effector memory CD45RA+ cells. Here immunoSEQ multiplex PCR was the method, and the copy in TCRdb shows in-frame clones only, minus some. The sample contains about 2.1 million clones, more than 85% of which appear only once. Sequences were obtained from naive CD8+ T cells from PBMCs. Every receptor here comes from a man younger than 35 in good health. Some clones in this sample may be carry-over from other donors' samples.

The chain has TRBV10-3 and TRBJ2-7; 10 positions match TRBD1. This CDR3 contains 13 residues. The germline CDR1 and CDR2 sequences are ENHRY and SYGVKD. V lost 6 bases to trimming and J lost 4 bases; unmatched junction nucleotides: 3. The CDR3 DNA is TGTGCCATCAGGACAGGGGGCGGGTACGAGCAGTACTTC. It translates to CAIRTGGGYEQYF.

The chain couples TRBV27 to TRBJ2-7; 7 bases align to TRBD1. The CDR3 is made up of 19 amino acids. Germline trimming cut 4 bases from V and 0 bases from J; bases unmatched to any gene: 18. From germline, CDR1 is MNHEY and CDR2 SMNVEV (reference sequence). In DNA, the CDR3 is TGTGCCAGCAGTTCCAGGGGGTGGACAGCCGATGGAAGCTCCTACGAGCAGTACTTC. Its translation: CASSSRGWTADGSSYEQYF.

V usage is TRBV7-9 and J usage is TRBJ1-5; no clear D gene. CDR1 is SEHNR, CDR2 FQNEAQ, per germline (reference sequence). The V end was cut by 6 bases, the J end by 5 bases, with 8 bases between. The CDR3 has 12 residues. The CDR3 DNA follows: TGTGCCAGCAGTCAATGGGATCAGCCCCAGCATTTT. Amino acids: CASSQWDQPQHF.

V gene TRBV4-1 combines with J gene TRBJ2-1; D is perhaps TRBD2 (5 bases). V lost 5 bases and J 9 bases, leaving 8 bases between the germline ends. Per germline, CDR1 MGHRA and CDR2 YSYEKL. The CDR3 is made up of 11 amino acids. Written as DNA, the CDR3 is TGCGCCAGCAGCTACCGGGGTGAGCAGTTCTTC. It yields the protein CASSYRGEQFF.

The V gene is TRBV6-1, the J gene TRBJ2-7, with D maybe TRBD1 (5 bases). The CDR3 sequence is 15 residues long. Germline-derived CDR1 and CDR2 are MNHNS and SASEGT. Trimming stripped 2 bases from V and 0 bases from J, with 11 bases between. CDR3 residues: CASSETGHRSYEQYF. In DNA, the CDR3 is TGTGCCAGCAGTGAAACTGGACACCGCTCCTACGAGCAGTACTTC.

This chain uses TRBV7-7 with TRBJ2-5, with TRBD2 identical over 7 bases. CDR3 size: 16 residues. Germline V gene data show CDR1 as SSHAT and CDR2 as FNYEAQ (reference sequence). The trim removed 1 base at V and 7 bases at J, leaving 12 bases unmatched. The DNA of the CDR3 is TGTGCCAGCAGCTTAGGCGGGGAGGGCCTCGGAGGGACCCAGTACTTC. Translation gives CASSLGGEGLGGTQYF.

This chain connects TRBV6-5 to TRBJ1-5; D not certain. V lost 2 bases, J lost 6 bases, and 11 bases lay in between. From germline, CDR1 is MNHEY and CDR2 SVGAGI. This CDR3 has 14 residues. CDR3: CASSYGEKTQPQHF. In DNA, the CDR3 is TGTGCCAGCAGTTACGGCGAGAAGACTCAGCCCCAGCATTTT.

The chain links TRBV5-1 to TRBJ2-3, with a tentative D call TRBD1 (6 bases). The CDR3 sequence is 17 residues long. CDR1 is SGHRS and CDR2 is YFSETQ in the germline V gene. The germline V and J ends were trimmed by 0 bases and 3 bases, with 17 bases remaining between them. The CDR3 bases are TGCGCCAGCAGCTTGGAATACAGGGACATAGGAACAGATACGCAGTATTTT. Translating it yields CASSLEYRDIGTDTQYF.

The chain joins TRBV7-3 to TRBJ2-3; 7 bases agree with TRBD2. J was trimmed by 4 bases and V by 5 bases; bases with no gene match: 9. CDR3 length: 15 residues. Germline V lookup: CDR1 SGHTA, CDR2 FQGTGA. As DNA, the CDR3 is TGTGCCAGCAGCGGTTCGGGGAGGGCGGCAGATACGCAGTATTTT. Translation gives CASSGSGRAADTQYF.

V gene TRBV27 combines with J gene TRBJ2-7, with D perhaps given as TRBD1 or TRBD2 (5 bases each). CDR1 is MNHEY and CDR2 is SMNVEV in the germline V gene (reference sequence). V was clipped by 5 bases and J by 6 bases, with 20 bases between them. The CDR3 spans 15 residues. The CDR3 reads CASSPHRDPRGEQYF. Here the CDR3 DNA reads TGTGCCAGCAGTCCGCACCGGGACCCACGGGGCGAGCAGTACTTC.

This sequence joins TRBV6-6 and TRBJ2-1; 7 bases are a match to TRBD2. The germline V gene has CDR1 MNHNY and CDR2 SVGAGI (reference sequence). The V and J ends lost 0 bases and 4 bases, in that order; junction bases with no gene match: 6. The CDR3 has 16 residues. In nucleotides, the CDR3 is TGTGCCAGCAGTTACTCCGGCGGGAGTACGTACAATGAGCAGTTCTTC. Amino acids: CASSYSGGSTYNEQFF.

This clone was found a few times. The genes are TRBV9 and TRBJ1-1; no clear D. Trimming shortened V by 7 bases and J by 2 bases, and 18 bases separated the two germline ends. The CDR3 is 15 amino acids. The germline CDR1 and CDR2 sequences are SGDLS and YYNGEE. The CDR3 here is CASGKSKVGNTEAFF. The CDR3 bases are TGTGCCAGCGGCAAGTCGAAGGTGGGAAACACTGAAGCTTTCTTT.

In its sample, this clone was seen a few times. In the same sample, other DNA sequences code for this CDR3. V is TRBV7-9 and J is TRBJ1-2, with TRBD1 as a possible D gene (6 bases). This CDR3 region has 13 residues. Germline V gene data show CDR1 as SEHNR and CDR2 as FQNEAQ (reference sequence). V was cut by 1 base and J by 6 bases, with 9 bases left in between. CDR3 coding DNA: TGTGCCAGCAGCTTAGGAGCAGGGGATGGCTACACCTTC. This sequence encodes CASSLGAGDGYTF.

This sequence joins TRBV30 and TRBJ2-1; 14 positions match TRBD2. The CDR3 consists of 17 residues. The junction had 9 bases not matched to a gene; V was cut back by 4 bases and J by 4 bases. The germline CDR1 and CDR2 sequences are GTSNPN and SVGIG (reference sequence). The CDR3 DNA follows: TGTGCCTGGACGGGACTAGCGGGAGTATTTGTTTACAATGAGCAGTTCTTC. This encodes CAWTGLAGVFVYNEQFF.

The genes are TRBV2 and TRBJ1-2; 7 bases fit TRBD1. CDR3 length equals 13 residues. With V trimmed by 6 bases and J by 10 bases, 11 bases remained unmatched. Germline CDR1 and CDR2: SNHLY and FYNNEI. The CDR3 sequence: CASSNRGTVDYTF. The CDR3 DNA reads as TGTGCCAGCAGCAACCGGGGGACAGTCGACTACACCTTC.

The gene calls are TRBV21-1 and TRBJ2-7; the table names TRBD1, a call not compared with the DNA. TRBV21-1 is noted as a pseudogene. The CDR3 has 15 amino acids. The DNA for the CDR3 is TGTGCCAGCAGCACCGGATTGGACAGGGCCGACGAGCAGTACTTC. This sequence encodes CASSTGLDRADEQYF.

This clone was seen a single time. The J gene is TRBJ2-7, the V gene TRBV27, with TRBD2 matching over 9 bases. V trimming: 5 bases; J trimming: 3 bases; junction bases outside the gene matches: 8. This CDR3 region has 15 residues. Germline V lookup: CDR1 MNHEY, CDR2 SMNVEV (reference sequence). CDR3 nucleotides: TGTGCCAGCAGTCGGTCCGGGACTAGCTACTACGAGCAGTACTTC. Translated: CASSRSGTSYYEQYF.

Concerning this clone itself: The identical CDR3 is also encoded by other nucleotide sequences in the sample. The chain uses TRBV29-1 and TRBJ2-1; D is unclear. The CDR3 covers 15 residues. Germline loops: CDR1 SQVTM, CDR2 ANQGSEA. The V end was cut by 1 base, the J end by 0 bases, with 10 bases between. Here the CDR3 reads CSVEGGRSSYNEQFF. DNA of the CDR3: TGCAGCGTTGAAGGAGGAAGGAGCTCCTACAATGAGCAGTTCTTC.

The chain employs TRBV27 and TRBJ2-1; a weak D match, TRBD1 (5 bases). The CDR3 runs 12 residues. The V gene's germline CDR1 is MNHEY and CDR2 SMNVEV (reference sequence). Trimming stripped 3 bases from V and 15 bases from J, with 15 bases between. The CDR3 loop is CASSFGAGRRFF. The CDR3 nucleotides are TGTGCCAGCAGTTTTGGGGCTGGCAGGCGGTTCTTC.